This T cell receptor (beta chain) is from a study of blood T cells in healthy people across ages. It was with a sample-barcoded 5' primer and a J-beta primer mix that a second PCR of about 7 to 12 cycles was run. TCRdb re-called the 5' RACE reads through MiXCR, storing one row per CDR3 protein. The sample shows some 1.4 million distinct CDR3 sequences, 42% of them seen only once. The CDR3 runs to 9 residues. Germline CDR1 is DFQATT and CDR2 is SNEGSKA (reference sequence). Trimming removed 5 bases at V and 7 bases at J, with 6 bases between. The chain couples TRBV20-1 to TRBJ2-7; no clear D. The sequencing input was blood. This sequence was found in a woman under 30 in good health. CDR3 nucleotides: TGCAGTGCTGAGAATGAGCAGTACTTC. Its translation: CSAENEQYF.